One sample yielded the 30 T cell receptor beta chains listed below, sequenced in a study of blood T cell repertoires in COVID-19. Using immunoSEQ multiplex PCR, the repertoire was profiled, and TCRdb retains in-frame clones only, with some absent. The sample lists 250,000 to 300,000 clones; under 90% were seen once. The specimen was PBMCs or T cells enriched from blood (not recorded which). The receptors here all came from a young man with acute COVID-19.

This clone occurred a few times. The rearrangement links TRBV6-1 to TRBJ2-1; 7 bases agree with TRBD2. CDR1 is MNHNS and CDR2 is SASEGT in the germline V gene. Trimming removed 1 base from V and 6 bases from J; junction bases left unmatched: 12. The CDR3 has 17 residues. In DNA, the CDR3 is TGTGCCAGCAGTGAAGTTCCTGGGGGAGGGCCAAGCAATGAGCAGTTCTTC. Amino acids: CASSEVPGGGPSNEQFF.

The chain has TRBV5-4 and TRBJ2-1; tentatively, D is TRBD1 (5 bases). The CDR3 length is 16 residues. Germline CDR1 is SGHNT and CDR2 is YYREEE (reference sequence). Trimming took off 0 bases at V and 0 bases at J, with 10 bases between the two ends. As DNA, the CDR3 is TGTGCCAGCAGCTTGGCCTGGCAGGGCTCCTACAATGAGCAGTTCTTC. It specifies CASSLAWQGSYNEQFF.

The chain joins TRBV9 to TRBJ2-3, with 7 bases fitting TRBD2. The CDR3 sequence is 15 residues long. The ends lost 7 bases at V and 0 bases at J; junction bases unmatched: 8. Germline loops: CDR1 SGDLS, CDR2 YYNGEE. The CDR3 DNA follows: TGTGCCAGCTCTCCTAGCGGAACTAGCACAGATACGCAGTATTTT. It translates to CASSPSGTSTDTQYF.

J is TRBJ2-1 and V is TRBV19; 7 nucleotides agree with TRBD1. Per the germline V gene, CDR1 is LNHDA and CDR2 is SQIVND (reference sequence). V was clipped by 2 bases and J by 1 base; unmatched bases: 2. The CDR3 extends over 15 amino acids. The CDR3 protein is CASSIQGESYNEQFF. CDR3 coding DNA: TGTGCCAGTAGTATACAGGGGGAATCCTACAATGAGCAGTTCTTC.

V and J are TRBV4-1 and TRBJ2-1, with TRBD2 identical over 7 bases. There are 16 residues in the CDR3. Germline V gives CDR1 MGHRA, CDR2 YSYEKL. The V and J ends lost 1 base and 5 bases, in that order; junction bases with no gene match: 8. CDR3 amino acids: CASSQAGGGTDNEQFF. CDR3 bases: TGCGCCAGCAGCCAAGCAGGCGGGGGAACTGACAATGAGCAGTTCTTC.

The chain joins TRBV27 to TRBJ1-1, with a possible D match to TRBD1 (5 bases). Germline CDR1 and CDR2: MNHEY and SMNVEV (reference sequence). Trimming shortened V by 2 bases and J by 7 bases, and 20 bases separated the two germline ends. The length of the CDR3 is 16 residues. Written as DNA, the CDR3 is TGTGCCAGCAGTTTAATGTCTTCGAGGGGACTGTATGAAGCTTTCTTT. Amino acid sequence: CASSLMSSRGLYEAFF.

This chain connects TRBV21-1 to TRBJ2-7; the tabulated D call, TRBD2, remains unverified against the DNA. TRBV21-1 constitutes a pseudogene. The CDR3 totals 14 residues. CDR3 in DNA: TGTGCCAGCGATCAGCGGGAGCCACTGTACGAGCAGTACGTC. It codes for CASDQREPLYEQYV.

On this clone: The same CDR3 also results from other DNA sequences found in this sample. V is TRBV9 and J is TRBJ1-2, with no clear D. Per the germline V gene, CDR1 is SGDLS and CDR2 is YYNGEE. The CDR3 consists of 14 residues. Trimming pared 2 bases from V and 4 bases from J, leaving 12 bases between. The CDR3 loop is CASSVANSIYGYTF. In nucleotides, the CDR3 is TGTGCCAGCAGCGTTGCGAACAGCATCTATGGCTACACCTTC.

This chain uses TRBV28 with TRBJ1-2, with D tentatively TRBD1 (6 bases). The V and J ends lost 6 bases and 2 bases respectively, with 16 bases between them. CDR1 is MDHEN and CDR2 is SYDVKM in the germline V gene. The length of the CDR3 is 15 residues. The CDR3 protein is CASRAGLGANYGYTF. The CDR3 DNA sequence: TGTGCCAGCAGGGCGGGCTTGGGGGCGAACTATGGCTACACCTTC.

J is TRBJ2-5 and V is TRBV7-6; D call uncertain. The CDR3 extends over 17 amino acids. CDR1 and CDR2 (germline): SGHVS, FNYEAQ. Trimming cost V 5 bases and J 0 bases, with 19 bases left between them. CDR3 sequence: CASSHRPLRNNQETQYF. As DNA, the CDR3 is TGTGCCAGCAGCCACCGCCCCCTGCGAAATAACCAAGAGACCCAGTACTTC.

Remarks on this clone: Other DNA sequences from this sample encode an identical CDR3 as well. CDR3 in DNA: TGTGCCAGCAGTCTTACTTACACTGAAGCTTTCTTT. Residues: CASSLTYTEAFF. The chain links TRBV28 to TRBJ1-1, with no clear D. The CDR3 runs to 12 residues. Deletions cut 5 bases from V and 3 bases from J, with 7 bases between. CDR1 is MDHEN, CDR2 SYDVKM, per germline.

V gene TRBV28 combines with J gene TRBJ1-5; weak D call: TRBD1 (5 bases). CDR1 and CDR2 from the germline V gene are MDHEN and SYDVKM. Trimming stripped 7 bases from V and 1 base from J, with 17 bases between. The CDR3 spans 16 residues. The CDR3 coding sequence is TGTGCCAGCATCTCAAATTGGGGCCTAAGCAATCAGCCCCAGCATTTT. Its protein product is CASISNWGLSNQPQHF.

The rearrangement uses TRBV4-2 and TRBJ2-1, with TRBD2 matching over 10 bases. V shed 0 bases and J 0 bases; nucleotides not matched to a gene: 8. This CDR3 is built from 19 residues. The germline V gene encodes CDR1 LGHNA and CDR2 YNFKEQ. The CDR3 loop reads CASSQESSGGVRSYNEQFF. The CDR3 DNA reads as TGTGCCAGCAGCCAAGAATCCAGCGGGGGGGTACGCTCCTACAATGAGCAGTTCTTC.

This chain joins TRBV4-1 and TRBJ2-1, with D possibly matching TRBD2 (5 bases). The CDR3 extends over 22 amino acids. The ends were cut back, 6 bases at V and 0 bases at J, with 33 bases in the middle. Germline CDR1 MGHRA, CDR2 YSYEKL. CDR3 amino acids: CASRGKDTRTGKDPSSYNEQFF. The CDR3 bases are TGCGCCAGCAGGGGGAAAGATACCAGGACGGGAAAAGACCCCAGCTCCTACAATGAGCAGTTCTTC.

The V gene is TRBV25-1, the J gene TRBJ1-2, with TRBD1 as a possible D gene (6 bases). CDR3 size: 15 residues. Germline lookup yields CDR1 MGHDK and CDR2 SYGVNS. Deletions cut 4 bases from V and 2 bases from J, with 14 bases between. CDR3 residues: CASSAPGQTNYGYTF. CDR3 DNA sequence: TGTGCCAGCAGTGCTCCCGGACAGACCAACTATGGCTACACCTTC.

This clone was counted between two and nine times. J is TRBJ1-6 and V is TRBV9; D gene uncertain. This CDR3 region has 16 residues. V lost 4 bases to trimming and J lost 0 bases, with 11 bases between them. CDR1 and CDR2 (germline): SGDLS, YYNGEE. CDR3 bases: TGTGCCAGCAGCCCAAGTTCGAGCTCCTATAATTCACCCCTCCACTTT. It translates to CASSPSSSSYNSPLHF.

The CDR3 bases are TGTGCCAGCGGAACAGGGGCCGAGCAGTACGTC. This gives the protein CASGTGAEQYV. The chain employs TRBV28 and TRBJ2-7; 7 bases map to TRBD1. The CDR3 runs 11 residues. Germline V gives CDR1 MDHEN, CDR2 SYDVKM. V gave up 8 bases and J gave up 6 bases; unmatched junction bases: 4.

This clone came up once. The chain links TRBV18 to TRBJ2-1; D is perhaps TRBD2 (6 bases). Germline CDR1 KGHSH, CDR2 LQKENI. The CDR3 is 12 residues long. Trimming took 3 bases from V and 6 from J, leaving 6 bases between them. CDR3 region: CASSPGGNEQFF. CDR3 sequence (DNA): TGTGCCAGCTCACCGGGGGGCAATGAGCAGTTCTTC.

V gene TRBV5-1 combines with J gene TRBJ1-1, with D uncertain. V was cut by 5 bases and J by 4 bases, with 18 bases left in between. The CDR3 extends over 15 amino acids. CDR1 is SGHRS, CDR2 YFSETQ, per germline. CDR3 sequence: CASRSGFFSITEAFF. In nucleotides, the CDR3 is TGCGCCAGCAGATCGGGATTCTTTTCGATCACTGAAGCTTTCTTT.

The gene calls are TRBV7-3 and TRBJ1-6, with no clear D. The CDR3 contains 17 residues. Trimming cost V 5 bases and J 0 bases, with 14 bases left between them. Germline CDR1 and CDR2: SGHTA and FQGTGA. CDR3 nucleotide sequence: TGTGCCAGCAGCCCGAGTCCGGCAGGCTCCTATAATTCACCCCTCCACTTT. Translation: CASSPSPAGSYNSPLHF.

J is TRBJ2-1 and V is TRBV5-1; a weak D match, TRBD2 (6 bases). The CDR3 is 12 amino acids. Germline CDR1 reads SGHRS; CDR2 reads YFSETQ. Trimming took off 4 bases at V and 8 bases at J, with 10 bases between the two ends. Written as DNA, the CDR3 is TGCGCCAGCAGCCCCCCGGGGGATGAGCAGTTCTTC. Encoded protein: CASSPPGDEQFF.

A note on this clone: Mismatch with germline at one junction end may stem from a read error. V usage is TRBV5-1 and J usage is TRBJ1-4, with a possible D match to TRBD1 (5 bases). The CDR3 consists of 15 residues. CDR1 is SGHRS and CDR2 is YFSETQ in the germline V gene. The DNA of the CDR3 is TGTGCCAGCAGCTGGGAGGGGCAGCTTGATGAAAAACTGTTTTTT. Translated: CASSWEGQLDEKLFF.

The V gene is TRBV11-2, the J gene TRBJ1-1, with D unresolved. The germline gives CDR1 SGHAT, CDR2 FQNNGV. V was clipped by 1 base and J by 2 bases, with 11 bases between them. The CDR3 contains 15 residues. Here the CDR3 DNA reads TGTGCCAGCAGCTTAGGTATTCGGGGAAACACTGAAGCTTTCTTT. This encodes CASSLGIRGNTEAFF.

This rearrangement joins TRBV6-5 to TRBJ1-2; D might be TRBD1 (6 bases). The CDR3 is made up of 16 amino acids. CDR1 and CDR2 (germline): MNHEY, SVGAGI. V shed 0 bases and J shed 5 bases, with 16 bases lying between them. The CDR3 protein is CASSYSLGAGGYGYTF. The CDR3 bases are TGTGCCAGCAGTTACTCTTTGGGGGCCGGCGGGTATGGCTACACCTTC.

The J gene is TRBJ2-5, the V gene TRBV10-1; TRBD2 matches 10 bases. J was trimmed by 2 bases and V by 4 bases; bases with no gene match: 7. Germline V lookup: CDR1 WNHNN, CDR2 SYGVQD (reference sequence). This CDR3 is 16 amino acids long. CDR3 protein: CASSGNSGGQQETQYF. In DNA form, the CDR3 reads TGCGCCAGCAGTGGAAATAGCGGGGGGCAGCAAGAGACCCAGTACTTC.

The chain carries TRBV5-8 and TRBJ2-4; a possible D gene is TRBD2 (5 bases). V lost 0 bases and J 0 bases, leaving 10 bases between the germline ends. The CDR3 is 16 residues long. Germline V gene sequence: CDR1 SGHTS, CDR2 YDEGEE. The CDR3, as DNA: TGTGCCAGCAGCTTGGGGACTCTACTAGCCAAAAACATTCAGTACTTC. It specifies CASSLGTLLAKNIQYF.

CDR3 in DNA: TGTGCCAGTAGTTCATGGACAGGGACACCTTACACTGAAGCTTTCTTT. It codes for CASSSWTGTPYTEAFF. V usage is TRBV19 and J usage is TRBJ1-1; TRBD1 agrees at 8 bases. The CDR3 is made up of 16 amino acids. Germline CDR1 and CDR2: LNHDA and SQIVND (reference sequence). The V segment lost 5 bases and the J segment 3 bases; nucleotides outside the gene matches: 11.

The rearrangement links TRBV6-5 to TRBJ2-2, with 7 bases aligning to TRBD2. The CDR3 is 13 residues long. The ends lost 5 bases at V and 7 bases at J; junction bases unmatched: 4. Per germline, CDR1 MNHEY and CDR2 SVGAGI. The CDR3 sequence is CASSKTSFGELFF. For the CDR3, the DNA is TGTGCCAGCAGTAAGACTAGCTTCGGGGAGCTGTTTTTT.

The genes are TRBV2 and TRBJ2-1, with D unclear. Trimming took 6 bases from V and 9 from J, leaving 9 bases between them. Germline V CDR1 and CDR2: SNHLY, FYNNEI. The CDR3 has 11 residues. The CDR3 is CASRVWAEQFF. DNA for the CDR3: TGTGCCAGCAGAGTGTGGGCTGAGCAGTTCTTC.

CDR3 sequence: CASSERGTYNSPLHF. The DNA of the CDR3 is TGTGCCAGCAGTGAACGGGGAACCTATAATTCACCCCTCCACTTT. The V gene is TRBV2, the J gene TRBJ1-6; D gene ambiguous. V was cut by 2 bases and J by 2 bases, with 7 bases left in between. Germline V lookup: CDR1 SNHLY, CDR2 FYNNEI. The CDR3 consists of 15 residues. Complete variable domain (other parts from reference TRBV2 and TRBJ1-6): EPEVTQTPSHQVTQMGQEVILRCVPISNHLYFYWYRQILGQKVEFLVSFYNNEISEKSEIFDDQFSVERPDGSNFTLKIRSTKLEDSAMYFCASSERGTYNSPLHFGNGTRLTVT.